This T cell receptor (beta chain) was found in a study of T cell responses to AZD1222 COVID-19 vaccine. Trimming removed 6 bases at V and 5 bases at J, with 11 bases between. Germline CDR1 and CDR2: MNHEY and SMNVEV (reference sequence). The CDR3 runs 13 residues. The study's findings and limits: Reports indicate that nearly half of spike-specific TCRs are directed at unmutated variant regions.

For this clone: Antigen specificity is unknown. Other DNA sequences from this sample encode an identical CDR3 as well.

Clones were sequenced by immunoSEQ multiplex PCR, and TCRdb holds only the in-frame ones, with some missing. Among about 140,000 clones listed, over 90% were seen once. The specimen comprised peripheral blood, sampled on day 0 of AZD1222 vaccination. The rearrangement uses TRBV27 and TRBJ2-1, with a weak D call TRBD2 (5 bases). The receptor was isolated from an adult in good health. CDR3 DNA: TGTGCCAGCAGCCACGGACTTAACAATGAGCAGTTCTTC. Its translation is CASSHGLNNEQFF.